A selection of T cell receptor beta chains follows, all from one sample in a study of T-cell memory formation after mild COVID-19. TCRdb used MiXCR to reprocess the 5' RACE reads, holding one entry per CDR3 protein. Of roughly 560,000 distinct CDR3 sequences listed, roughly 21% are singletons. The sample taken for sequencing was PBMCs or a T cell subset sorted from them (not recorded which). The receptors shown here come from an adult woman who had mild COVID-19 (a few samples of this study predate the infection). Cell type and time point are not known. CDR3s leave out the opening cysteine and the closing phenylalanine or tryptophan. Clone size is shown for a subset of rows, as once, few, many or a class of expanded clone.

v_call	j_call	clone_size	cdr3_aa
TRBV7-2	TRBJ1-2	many	ASSLSQGQINGYT
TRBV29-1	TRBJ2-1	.	SVVTGTGYNEQF
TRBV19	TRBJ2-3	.	ASSSRTSGRTTDTQY
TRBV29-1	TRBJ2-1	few	SVDTGGLARF
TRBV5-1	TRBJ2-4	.	ASSLGQVGNIQY
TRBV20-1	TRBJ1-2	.	SARGGTAGYGYT
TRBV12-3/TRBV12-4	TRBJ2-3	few	ASSWTSRQY
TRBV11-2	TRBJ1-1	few	ASSLPEWSNTEAF
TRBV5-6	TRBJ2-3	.	ASSTFGLAGGQDTQY
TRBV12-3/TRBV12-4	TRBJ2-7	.	ASSLKAGLYHEQY
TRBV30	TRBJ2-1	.	AWRGLAGSVNEQF
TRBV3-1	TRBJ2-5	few	ASSHSTGGLVGGTQY